This T cell receptor beta chain was recovered during a study of shared clonotypes between healthy human individuals. Turning to the study itself: The plates for each donor numbered three CD4 naive, three CD4 memory, two CD8 naive and one CD8 memory.

CDR1 SQVTM and CDR2 ANQGSEA come from the germline V gene. Losses at the gene ends were 6 bases for V and 6 bases for J; bases not matched to a gene: 3. CDR3 length: 11 residues. Assay execution took place at the deep level. The repertoire was sequenced with immunoSEQ multiplex PCR; TCRdb's copy has only in-frame clones and lacks some. Counted here are 2 million to 2.5 million clones, roughly 95% occurring once; the ten biggest clones make up 0.13%. This clone was seen only once. The V call is TRBV29-1, the J call TRBJ2-7; 9 bases map to TRBD1. The sequence was obtained from a man aged 18 to 35 in good health. Sequenced: naive CD4+ T cells sorted from blood. Regarding subset: CD45RA+ positively selected. CDR3 loop: CSVGQGPEQYF. CDR3 coding DNA: TGCAGCGTCGGACAGGGGCCCGAGCAGTACTTC.